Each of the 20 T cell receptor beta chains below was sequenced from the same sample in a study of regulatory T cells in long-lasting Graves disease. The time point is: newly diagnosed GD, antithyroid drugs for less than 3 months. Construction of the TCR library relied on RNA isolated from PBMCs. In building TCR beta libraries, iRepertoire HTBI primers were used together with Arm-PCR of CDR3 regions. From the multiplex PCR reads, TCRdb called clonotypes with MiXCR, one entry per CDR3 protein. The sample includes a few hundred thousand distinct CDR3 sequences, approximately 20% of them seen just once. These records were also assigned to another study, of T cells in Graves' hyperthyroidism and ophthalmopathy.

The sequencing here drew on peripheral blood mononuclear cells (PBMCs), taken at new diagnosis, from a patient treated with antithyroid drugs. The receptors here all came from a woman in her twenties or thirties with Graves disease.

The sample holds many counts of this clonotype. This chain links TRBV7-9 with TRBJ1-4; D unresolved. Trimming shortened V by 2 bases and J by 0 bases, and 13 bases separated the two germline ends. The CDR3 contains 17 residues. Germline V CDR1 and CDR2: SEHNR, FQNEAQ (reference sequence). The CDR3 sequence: CASSLLNVDPTNEKLFF. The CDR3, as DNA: TGTGCCAGCAGCTTACTCAATGTGGACCCAACTAATGAAAAACTGTTTTTT.

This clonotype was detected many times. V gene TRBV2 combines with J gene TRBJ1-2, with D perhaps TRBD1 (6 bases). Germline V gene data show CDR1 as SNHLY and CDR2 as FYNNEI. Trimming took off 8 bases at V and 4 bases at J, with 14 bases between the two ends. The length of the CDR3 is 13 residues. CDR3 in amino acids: CASRTDSRYGYTF. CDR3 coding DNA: TGTGCCAGCCGAACGGACAGCCGCTATGGCTACACCTTC.

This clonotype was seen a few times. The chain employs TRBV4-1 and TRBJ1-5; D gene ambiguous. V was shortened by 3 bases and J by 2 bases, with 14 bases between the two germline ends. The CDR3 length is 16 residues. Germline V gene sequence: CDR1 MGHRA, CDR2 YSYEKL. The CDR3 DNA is TGCGCCAGCAGCCATGGCCGGGGTGGGGGCAATCAGCCCCAGCATTTT. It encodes CASSHGRGGGNQPQHF.

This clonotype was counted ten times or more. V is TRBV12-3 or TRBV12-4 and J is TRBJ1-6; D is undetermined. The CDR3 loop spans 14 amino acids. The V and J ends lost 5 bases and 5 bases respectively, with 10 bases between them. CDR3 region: CASSRGLNNSPLHF. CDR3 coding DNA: TGTGCCAGCAGTCGAGGACTGAATAATTCACCCCTCCACTTT.

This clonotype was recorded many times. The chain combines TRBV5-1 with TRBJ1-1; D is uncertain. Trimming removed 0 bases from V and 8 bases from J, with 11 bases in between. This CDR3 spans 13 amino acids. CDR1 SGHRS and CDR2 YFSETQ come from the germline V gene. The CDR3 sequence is CASSLGGSWEAFF. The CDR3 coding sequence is TGCGCCAGCAGCTTGGGTGGCAGTTGGGAAGCTTTCTTT.

The CDR3 DNA sequence: TGCGCCAGCAGCCTAGCCGGGACACCAAAAGAGACCCAGTACTTC. Its translation is CASSLAGTPKETQYF. V gene TRBV5-1 combines with J gene TRBJ2-5, with D perhaps TRBD1 (6 bases). Germline V gene data show CDR1 as SGHRS and CDR2 as YFSETQ. This CDR3 comprises 15 residues. V lost 4 bases and J lost 3, with 16 bases in between.

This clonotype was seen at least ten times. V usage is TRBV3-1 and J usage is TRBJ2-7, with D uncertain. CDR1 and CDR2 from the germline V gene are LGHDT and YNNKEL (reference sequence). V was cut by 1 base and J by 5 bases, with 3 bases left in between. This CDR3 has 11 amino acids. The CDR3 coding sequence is TGTGCCAGCAGCCAAGTCGACGAGCAGTACTTC. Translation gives CASSQVDEQYF.

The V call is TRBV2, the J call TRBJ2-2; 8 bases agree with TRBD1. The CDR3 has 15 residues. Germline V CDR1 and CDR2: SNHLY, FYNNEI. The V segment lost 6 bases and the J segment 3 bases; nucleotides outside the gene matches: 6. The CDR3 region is CASRTGTGYTGELFF. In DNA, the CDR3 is TGTGCCAGCAGAACCGGGACAGGATACACCGGGGAGCTGTTTTTT.

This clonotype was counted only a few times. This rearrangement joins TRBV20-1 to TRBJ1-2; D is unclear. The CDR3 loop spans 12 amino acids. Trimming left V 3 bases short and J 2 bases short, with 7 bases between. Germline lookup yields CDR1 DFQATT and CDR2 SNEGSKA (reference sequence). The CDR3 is CSASGTNYGYTF. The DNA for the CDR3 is TGCAGTGCTAGCGGCACCAACTATGGCTACACCTTC.

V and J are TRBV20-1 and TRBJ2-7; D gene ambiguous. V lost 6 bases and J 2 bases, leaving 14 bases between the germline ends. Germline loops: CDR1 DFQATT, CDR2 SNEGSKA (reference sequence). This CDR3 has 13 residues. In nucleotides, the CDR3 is TGCAGTGCAGTCCCGGGTGCCCCCTACGAGCAGTACTTC. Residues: CSAVPGAPYEQYF.

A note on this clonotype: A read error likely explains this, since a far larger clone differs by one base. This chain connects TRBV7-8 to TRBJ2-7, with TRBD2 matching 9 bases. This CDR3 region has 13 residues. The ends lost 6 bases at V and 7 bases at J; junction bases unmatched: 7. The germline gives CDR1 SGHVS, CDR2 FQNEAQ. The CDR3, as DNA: TGTGCCAGCAGGATCGGCGGGGGGGGTGAGCAGTACTTC. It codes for CASRIGGGGEQYF.

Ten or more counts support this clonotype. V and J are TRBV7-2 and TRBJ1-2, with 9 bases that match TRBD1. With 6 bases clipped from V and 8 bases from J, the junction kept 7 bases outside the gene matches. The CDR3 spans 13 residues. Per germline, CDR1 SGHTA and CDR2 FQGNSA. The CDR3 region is CASSEGTGRGYTF. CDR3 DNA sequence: TGTGCCAGCAGTGAAGGGACAGGGCGCGGCTACACCTTC.

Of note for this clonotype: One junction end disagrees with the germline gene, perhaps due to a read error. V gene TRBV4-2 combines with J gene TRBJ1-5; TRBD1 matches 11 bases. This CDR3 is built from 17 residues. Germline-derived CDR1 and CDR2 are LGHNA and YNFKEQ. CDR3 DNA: TGTGCCAGCAGTCAAGATTGGACAGGGGGCTTCAATCAGCCCCAGCATTTT. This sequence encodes CASSQDWTGGFNQPQHF.

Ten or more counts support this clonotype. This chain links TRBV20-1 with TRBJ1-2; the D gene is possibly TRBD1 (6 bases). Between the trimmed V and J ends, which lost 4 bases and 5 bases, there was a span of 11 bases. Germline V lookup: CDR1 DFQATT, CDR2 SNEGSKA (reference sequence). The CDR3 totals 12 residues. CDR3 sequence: CSATYQGYGYTF. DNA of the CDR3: TGCAGTGCTACCTATCAGGGGTATGGCTACACCTTC.

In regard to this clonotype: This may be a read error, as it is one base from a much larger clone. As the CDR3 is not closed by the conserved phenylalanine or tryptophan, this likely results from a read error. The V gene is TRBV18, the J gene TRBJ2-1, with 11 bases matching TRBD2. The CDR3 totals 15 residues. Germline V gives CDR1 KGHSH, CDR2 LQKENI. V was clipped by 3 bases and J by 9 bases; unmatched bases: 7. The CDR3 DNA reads TGTGCCAGCTCACCCCTTAGCGGGGGGGCCGGTGAGCAGTTCGTC. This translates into CASSPLSGGAGEQFV.

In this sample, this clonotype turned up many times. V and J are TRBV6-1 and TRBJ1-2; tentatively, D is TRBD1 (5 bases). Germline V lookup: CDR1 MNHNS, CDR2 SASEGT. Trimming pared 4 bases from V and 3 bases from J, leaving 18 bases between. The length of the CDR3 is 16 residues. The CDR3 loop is CASSAGQGGTHYGYTF. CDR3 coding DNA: TGTGCCAGCAGTGCGGGGCAGGGAGGTACCCACTATGGCTACACCTTC.

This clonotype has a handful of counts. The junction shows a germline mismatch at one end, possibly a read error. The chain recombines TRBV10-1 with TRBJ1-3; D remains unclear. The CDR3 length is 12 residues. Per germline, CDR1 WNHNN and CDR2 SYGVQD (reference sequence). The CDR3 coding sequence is TGCGCCAGCAGCGACGGGCCTTCCGGAGTCAGTTTT. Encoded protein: CASSDGPSGVSF.

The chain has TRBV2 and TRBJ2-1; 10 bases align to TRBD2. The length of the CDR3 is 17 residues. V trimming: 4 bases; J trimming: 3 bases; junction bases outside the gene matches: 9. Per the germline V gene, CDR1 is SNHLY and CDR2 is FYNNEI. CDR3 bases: TGTGCCAGCAGTGCTAGCGGGAGCGCTTGGGGCTACAATGAGCAGTTCTTC. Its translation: CASSASGSAWGYNEQFF.

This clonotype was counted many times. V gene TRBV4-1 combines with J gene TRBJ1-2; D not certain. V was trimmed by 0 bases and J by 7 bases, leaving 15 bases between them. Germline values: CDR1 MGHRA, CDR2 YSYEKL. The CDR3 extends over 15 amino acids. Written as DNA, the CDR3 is TGCGCCAGCAGCCAAGAAGGAGTGGAGCCAGGTGGCTACACCTTC. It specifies CASSQEGVEPGGYTF.

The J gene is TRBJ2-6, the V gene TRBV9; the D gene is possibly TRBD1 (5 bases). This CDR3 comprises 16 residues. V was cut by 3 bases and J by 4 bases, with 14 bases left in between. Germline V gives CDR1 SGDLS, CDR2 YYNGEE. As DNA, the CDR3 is TGTGCCAGCAGCGCAAACCAGGGCTCCGGGGCCAACGTCCTGACTTTC. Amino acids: CASSANQGSGANVLTF.